This TCR beta chain derives from a study of identical twins. Germline-derived CDR1 and CDR2 are SGHTA and FQGNSA. Trimming removed 5 bases from V and 2 bases from J; junction bases left unmatched: 8. The CDR3 consists of 15 residues. This clonotype was counted only a few times. Each donor was a healthy Caucasian. TCRdb fed the 5' RACE reads into MiXCR, producing one record per CDR3 protein. The sample lists around 490,000 distinct CDR3 sequences; 13% to 15% were seen once. This sample also belongs to another study, concerning yellow fever vaccine responses in identical twins.

The V call is TRBV7-2, the J call TRBJ2-7; 8 nucleotides line up with TRBD1. The clonotype comes from a young woman in good health. Sequenced sample: CD4+ T cells sorted from blood. The CDR3 nucleotides are TGTGCCAGCAGCCCCTGGGCAGGGGGCACCTACGAGCAGTACTTC. Residues: CASSPWAGGTYEQYF. The full variable domain, in which reference TRBV7-2 and TRBJ2-7 provide the parts outside the CDR3, is GAGVSQSPSNKVTEKGKDVELRCDPISGHTALYWYRQSLGQGLEFLIYFQGNSAPDKSGLPSDRFSAERTGGSVSTLTIQRTQQEDSAVYLCASSPWAGGTYEQYFGPGTRLTVT.